One sample yielded the 21 T cell receptor beta chains listed below, sequenced in a study of response to subunit inactivated influenza vaccine. TCRdb redid the calling of the RT-PCR reads with MiXCR, one entry per CDR3 protein. The data show approximately 170,000 distinct CDR3 sequences, around 15% seen once. The specimen comprised CD8+ T cells sorted from PBMCs, sampled about 5 days after vaccination. The receptors stem from a man between 50 and 59 years old who received an inactivated influenza vaccine.

This chain links TRBV15 with TRBJ1-5; perhaps TRBD1 as D (5 bases). Trimming took off 0 bases at V and 1 base at J, with 10 bases between the two ends. This CDR3 has 16 amino acids. Germline V gene data show CDR1 as LNHNV and CDR2 as YYDKDF (reference sequence). The CDR3 sequence: CATSRETVLSNQPQHF. CDR3 coding DNA: TGTGCCACCAGCAGAGAGACAGTCTTGAGCAATCAGCCCCAGCATTTT.

This clonotype is a singleton in its sample. Germline is not matched at one junction end, which may reflect a read error. The chain has TRBV4-1 and TRBJ2-3, with D possibly matching TRBD1 (6 bases). The CDR3 spans 15 residues. The V gene's germline CDR1 is MGHRA and CDR2 YSYEKL. CDR3 protein: CAISQGGVGTDTQYF. The CDR3 DNA reads TGCGCCATCAGCCAAGGGGGAGTCGGCACAGATACGCAGTATTTT.

The chain has TRBV9 and TRBJ2-1; 9 bases map to TRBD2. The length of the CDR3 is 16 residues. V lost 4 bases, J lost 6 bases, and 11 bases stayed unmatched. The germline V gene encodes CDR1 SGDLS and CDR2 YYNGEE. The CDR3: CASSPPLAGQGNEQFF. The CDR3 coding sequence is TGTGCCAGCAGCCCCCCCCTAGCGGGACAAGGCAATGAGCAGTTCTTC.

The rearrangement links TRBV28 to TRBJ2-5; 9 bases are shared with TRBD2. Germline assignment: CDR1 MDHEN and CDR2 SYDVKM. This CDR3 contains 15 residues. With V trimmed by 6 bases and J by 3 bases, 8 bases remained unmatched. This CDR3 is CASSIAGVRKETQYF. For the CDR3, the DNA is TGTGCCAGCAGCATAGCGGGAGTTAGAAAAGAGACCCAGTACTTC.

The chain recombines TRBV20-1 with TRBJ2-1; 11 bases are a match to TRBD2. J gave up 5 bases and V 6 bases, and 3 bases lay outside the gene matches. Germline lookup yields CDR1 DFQATT and CDR2 SNEGSKA (reference sequence). The CDR3 covers 13 residues. The CDR3 here is CSAQGLADNEQFF. In DNA, the CDR3 is TGCAGTGCCCAGGGACTAGCGGACAATGAGCAGTTCTTC.

This chain joins TRBV6-2 or TRBV6-3 and TRBJ2-6; possibly TRBD1 for D (6 bases). The CDR3 runs to 18 residues. Germline CDR1 and CDR2: MNHEY and SVGEGT. V was pared by 1 base and J by 0 bases, with 13 bases between. CDR3: CASSYWDIFFSGANVLTF. DNA of the CDR3: TGTGCCAGCAGTTACTGGGACATCTTCTTCTCTGGGGCCAACGTCCTGACTTTC.

CDR3 sequence: CASSWGTRLDTQYF. As DNA, the CDR3 is TGTGCCAGCAGTTGGGGGACTAGACTGGATACGCAGTATTTT. The chain is built from TRBV27 and TRBJ2-3, with 8 bases identical to TRBD2. V lost 4 bases to trimming and J lost 6 bases; unmatched junction nucleotides: 6. The CDR3 contains 14 residues. CDR1 and CDR2 (germline): MNHEY, SMNVEV (reference sequence).

The chain employs TRBV10-3 and TRBJ2-7, with 9 positions matching TRBD1. Trimming removed 3 bases from V and 3 bases from J; junction bases left unmatched: 6. The CDR3 covers 15 residues. The V gene's germline CDR1 is ENHRY and CDR2 SYGVKD. CDR3 bases: TGTGCCATCAGTGACCCGGGACAGGGTTTCTACGAGCAGTACTTC. Translating gives CAISDPGQGFYEQYF.

The V and J genes are TRBV7-7 and TRBJ2-1; the match to TRBD2 covers 7 bases. The CDR3 consists of 15 residues. Germline-derived CDR1 and CDR2 are SSHAT and FNYEAQ (reference sequence). V lost 5 bases, J lost 7 bases, and 11 bases stayed unmatched. CDR3 nucleotides: TGTGCCAGCAGCCAGGGACTAACCCCAAGGAATGAGCAGTTCTTC. It encodes CASSQGLTPRNEQFF.

The chain has TRBV10-3 and TRBJ2-7; the match to TRBD1 covers 7 bases. Trimming took 0 bases from V and 2 from J; bases not matched to a gene: 4. The CDR3 consists of 15 residues. The germline CDR1 and CDR2 sequences are ENHRY and SYGVKD. The CDR3 loop reads CAISESATGTYEQYF. For the CDR3, the DNA is TGTGCCATCAGTGAGTCTGCGACAGGGACCTACGAGCAGTACTTC.

Ten or more counts support this clonotype. The CDR3 loop reads CASSEGLSDRKYF. The CDR3 DNA is TGTGCCAGCAGTGAGGGACTCTCGGATAGGAAGTATTTT. The rearrangement links TRBV25-1 to TRBJ2-3, with D maybe TRBD2 (6 bases). Germline values: CDR1 MGHDK, CDR2 SYGVNS. Deletions cut 3 bases from V and 13 bases from J, with 17 bases between. The CDR3 consists of 13 residues.

This clonotype came up a few times. The chain carries TRBV29-1 and TRBJ2-5; possibly TRBD1 for D (5 bases). CDR1 and CDR2 (germline): SQVTM, ANQGSEA. The CDR3 length is 14 residues. Trimming cost V 6 bases and J 4 bases, with 18 bases left between them. CDR3 sequence: CSVPASRVVETQYF. The CDR3 DNA is TGCAGCGTACCGGCCAGCAGGGTGGTAGAGACCCAGTACTTC.

The chain has TRBV7-9 and TRBJ1-1, with D maybe TRBD1 (6 bases). V was cut by 2 bases and J by 3 bases, with 7 bases left in between. Per germline, CDR1 SEHNR and CDR2 FQNEAQ (reference sequence). This CDR3 comprises 13 residues. The chain's CDR3 is CASSLRQDTEAFF. The CDR3 DNA is TGTGCCAGCAGCTTACGACAGGACACTGAAGCTTTCTTT.

This clonotype showed up just a few times. V usage is TRBV19 and J usage is TRBJ2-3, with TRBD2 identical over 9 bases. The CDR3 covers 15 residues. Per the germline V gene, CDR1 is LNHDA and CDR2 is SQIVND (reference sequence). With V trimmed by 1 base and J by 4 bases, 3 bases remained unmatched. CDR3 region: CASSIVAGAPDTQYF. CDR3 nucleotide sequence: TGTGCCAGTAGTATAGTAGCGGGAGCCCCAGATACGCAGTATTTT.

The chain has TRBV5-6 and TRBJ2-5; 7 nucleotides agree with TRBD2. The V gene end was trimmed by 2 bases and the J gene end by 5 bases; junction bases not matched to a gene: 6. CDR3 length: 14 residues. Germline V gene sequence: CDR1 SGHDT, CDR2 YYEEEE. This chain's CDR3 is CASSFSREFETQYF. The CDR3 nucleotides are TGTGCCAGCAGCTTCTCGCGGGAGTTCGAGACCCAGTACTTC.

The V call is TRBV3-1, the J call TRBJ1-1, with a weak D call TRBD1 (6 bases). CDR1 is LGHDT, CDR2 YNNKEL, per germline (reference sequence). This CDR3 is built from 15 residues. V was trimmed by 1 base and J by 5 bases, leaving 14 bases between them. The CDR3 region has the DNA TGTGCCAGCAGCCAAGGGGGGCAGGGGAGGACTGAAGCTTTCTTT. Residues: CASSQGGQGRTEAFF.

In this sample, this clonotype turned up a few times. V is TRBV5-8 and J is TRBJ2-7, with D perhaps TRBD1 (5 bases). In germline, CDR1 is SGHTS, CDR2 YDEGEE. V gave up 9 bases and J gave up 0 bases, with 10 bases separating them. The CDR3 consists of 12 residues. The CDR3 protein is CATETVSYEQYF. The CDR3 nucleotides are TGTGCCACTGAGACAGTCTCCTACGAGCAGTACTTC.

This clonotype showed up many times. The chain employs TRBV11-1 and TRBJ2-3; D not certain. CDR1 is SGHAT, CDR2 FQDESV, per germline (reference sequence). CDR3 length: 13 amino acids. The V and J ends lost 3 bases and 3 bases respectively, with 7 bases between them. The CDR3 is CASSFYVTDTQYF. The CDR3 DNA sequence: TGTGCCAGCAGCTTTTATGTAACAGATACGCAGTATTTT.

In this sample, this clonotype turned up once. J is TRBJ2-4 and V is TRBV28; 8 bases map to TRBD1. Losses at the gene ends were 6 bases for V and 10 bases for J; bases not matched to a gene: 17. The CDR3 is 16 residues long. Per the germline V gene, CDR1 is MDHEN and CDR2 is SYDVKM. The CDR3 loop reads CASSYTMGQAGKIQYF. The CDR3 DNA reads as TGTGCCAGCAGCTACACCATGGGACAGGCGGGAAAAATTCAGTACTTC.

This clonotype was detected only a few times. The DNA of the CDR3 is TGCGCCAGCAGCCAAGTGGCAGGGTCCCACGAGCAGTACTTC. The encoded protein is CASSQVAGSHEQYF. The chain uses TRBV4-1 and TRBJ2-7; D may be TRBD1 (5 bases). CDR3 length: 14 residues. Germline V CDR1 and CDR2: MGHRA, YSYEKL. The V end lost 1 base, the J end lost 5 bases, and 12 bases lay between the germline ends.

This clonotype occurred a few times. The CDR3 DNA is TGTGCCAGCAGCTTAGCGCCAGGGTATAACTATGGCTACACCTTC. The encoded protein is CASSLAPGYNYGYTF. The genes are TRBV7-6 and TRBJ1-2; a weak D match, TRBD1 (5 bases). CDR3 size: 15 residues. The germline CDR1 and CDR2 sequences are SGHVS and FNYEAQ. V was cut by 0 bases and J by 1 base, with 9 bases left in between.